This record covers a single T cell receptor (beta chain). Assay used: immunoSEQ multiplex PCR; TCRdb lists only in-frame clones, some missing. The sample lists about 230,000 clones, about 90% seen once, with less than 3% in the top ten. This sample stems from a study of blood T cell repertoires in COVID-19. Study as a whole: Sites in the United States, Italy and Spain provided acute and convalescent COVID-19 samples.

Recruited during active infection, patients (from Seattle) were subsequently followed longitudinally. Source material: peripheral blood. The sequence was obtained from a man aged 25 to 45 with COVID-19, enrolled during active disease.

The CDR3 coding sequence is TGTGCCAGCAGTTATAGGGGGCTCGGCAGTGGCTACACCTTC. It codes for CASSYRGLGSGYTF. V and J are TRBV6-2 or TRBV6-3 and TRBJ1-2; TRBD1 matches at 7 bases. The CDR3 runs to 14 residues. V shed 3 bases and J 7 bases; nucleotides not matched to a gene: 8. The germline V gene encodes CDR1 MNHEY and CDR2 SVGEGT.